The sequence of this TCR beta chain was determined in a study of beta chain features in type 1 diabetes. About this clone itself: No antigen is known for it.

The purity of all sorted populations exceeded 95%. Reverse transcription of all isolated RNA meant that expressed TCRB transcripts were sequenced. Method: immunoSEQ multiplex PCR; TCRdb's copy keeps in-frame clones and lacks some. This table has 350,000 to 450,000 clones, roughly an eighth appearing once. Findings and caveats of the study: The study found moderately but significantly shorter TCRB CDR3s in all four CD4+ subsets of Type 1 diabetes patients. Individuals with type 1 diabetes displayed fewer insertions and more deletions at VDJ junctions. The naive, central memory and Treg TCRB repertoires showed an apparent similarity that was greater among patients than among healthy donors.

V lost 5 bases to trimming and J lost 0 bases, with 13 bases between them. This CDR3 spans 15 amino acids. CDR1 is LNHDA, CDR2 SQIVND, per germline (reference sequence). The sequenced sample consisted of naive CD4+ T cells from blood. The origin of this receptor is a woman aged 18-29 years with type 1 diabetes. The V and J genes are TRBV19 and TRBJ1-1; no firm D call. This CDR3 is CASSVGFQVNTEAFF. In DNA form, the CDR3 reads TGTGCCAGTAGTGTCGGCTTCCAGGTGAACACTGAAGCTTTCTTT.